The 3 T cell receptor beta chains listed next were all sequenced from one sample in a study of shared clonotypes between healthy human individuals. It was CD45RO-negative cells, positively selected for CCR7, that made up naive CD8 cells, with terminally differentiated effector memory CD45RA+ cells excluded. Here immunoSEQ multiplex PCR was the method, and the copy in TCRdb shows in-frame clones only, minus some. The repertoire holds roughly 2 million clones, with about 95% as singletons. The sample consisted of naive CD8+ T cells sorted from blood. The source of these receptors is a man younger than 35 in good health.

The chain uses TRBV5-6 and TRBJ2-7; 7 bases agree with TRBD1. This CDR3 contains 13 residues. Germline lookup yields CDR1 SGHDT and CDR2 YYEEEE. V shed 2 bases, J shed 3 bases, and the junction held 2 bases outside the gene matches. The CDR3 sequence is CASSFGQDYEQYF. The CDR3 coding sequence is TGTGCCAGCAGCTTCGGACAGGACTACGAGCAGTACTTC.

The CDR3 reads CASSPETGSYEQYF. In DNA, the CDR3 is TGTGCCAGCAGTCCCGAGACAGGGTCCTACGAGCAGTACTTC. V usage is TRBV27 and J usage is TRBJ2-7; 7 nucleotides align to TRBD1. Losses at the gene ends were 5 bases for V and 1 base for J; bases not matched to a gene: 5. The germline CDR1 and CDR2 sequences are MNHEY and SMNVEV (reference sequence). This CDR3 has 14 residues.

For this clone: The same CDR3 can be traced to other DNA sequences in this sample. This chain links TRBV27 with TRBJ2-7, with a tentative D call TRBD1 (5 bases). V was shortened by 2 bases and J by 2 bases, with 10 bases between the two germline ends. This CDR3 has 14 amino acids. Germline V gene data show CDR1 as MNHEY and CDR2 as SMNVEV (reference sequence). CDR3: CASSLSTGTYEQYF. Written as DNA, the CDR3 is TGTGCCAGCAGTTTAAGTACAGGTACCTACGAGCAGTACTTC.